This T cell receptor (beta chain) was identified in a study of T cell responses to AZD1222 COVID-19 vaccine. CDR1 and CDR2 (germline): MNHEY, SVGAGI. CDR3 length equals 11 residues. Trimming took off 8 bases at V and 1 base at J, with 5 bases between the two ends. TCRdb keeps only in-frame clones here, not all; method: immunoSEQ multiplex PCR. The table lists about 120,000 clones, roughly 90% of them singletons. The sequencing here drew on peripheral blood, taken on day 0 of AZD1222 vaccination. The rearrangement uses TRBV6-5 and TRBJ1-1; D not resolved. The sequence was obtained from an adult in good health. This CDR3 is CASGSNTEAFF. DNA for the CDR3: TGTGCCAGCGGGTCGAACACTGAAGCTTTCTTT.